Below are 18 T cell receptor beta chains sequenced from a single sample in a study of blood T cell repertoires in COVID-19. TCRdb's copy holds only in-frame clones and misses some; the assay was immunoSEQ multiplex PCR. The sample includes over 70,000 clones, 86% seen only once; the top ten take roughly 19%. Source material: peripheral blood. Receptors were obtained from a human donor in a cohort sampled during active COVID-19.

The genes are TRBV5-6 and TRBJ2-1; 7 positions match TRBD2. V lost 4 bases, J lost 10 bases, and 11 bases stayed unmatched. The CDR3 totals 14 residues. Looked up from germline, CDR1 is SGHDT and CDR2 is YYEEEE. The CDR3 nucleotides read TGTGCCAGCAGCGAAATAGGGAGGGGCAGGGAGCAGTTCTTC. Translation gives CASSEIGRGREQFF.

The V gene is TRBV27, the J gene TRBJ2-7; D remains ambiguous. Germline V gene sequence: CDR1 MNHEY, CDR2 SMNVEV (reference sequence). The CDR3 is made up of 14 amino acids. Trimming cost V 6 bases and J 2 bases, with 14 bases left between them. CDR3: CASRPGHIPYEQYF. CDR3 in DNA: TGTGCCAGCAGGCCAGGCCACATCCCCTACGAGCAGTACTTC.

This sequence joins TRBV6-4 and TRBJ2-7; 7 bases line up with TRBD1. J was trimmed by 0 bases and V by 4 bases; bases with no gene match: 6. Germline CDR1 reads MRHNA; CDR2 reads SNTAGT. CDR3 length: 15 amino acids. CDR3 residues: CASSGIRDSSYEQYF. The CDR3 nucleotides are TGTGCCAGCAGTGGGATCCGGGACAGCTCCTACGAGCAGTACTTC.

The chain employs TRBV6-5 and TRBJ2-7, with a weak D call TRBD1 (6 bases). V lost 6 bases to trimming and J lost 4 bases, with 13 bases between them. CDR1 is MNHEY, CDR2 SVGAGI, per germline. The CDR3 loop spans 13 amino acids. For the CDR3, the DNA is TGTGCCAGCAGAACAGGGATCACGTACGAGCAGTACTTC. Protein sequence: CASRTGITYEQYF.

The rearrangement joins TRBV10-3 to TRBJ2-7; TRBD2 aligns across 10 bases. Trimming took 4 bases from V and 3 from J; bases not matched to a gene: 15. This CDR3 has 18 amino acids. The germline CDR1 and CDR2 sequences are ENHRY and SYGVKD. In DNA form, the CDR3 reads TGTGCCATCAGTGGGGGAACCGGGACTAGCGCTTCTTTCTACGAGCAGTACTTC. Translated: CAISGGTGTSASFYEQYF.

This chain connects TRBV10-3 to TRBJ2-7, with D possibly TRBD2 on 5 matching bases. Germline CDR1 is ENHRY and CDR2 is SYGVKD. The length of the CDR3 is 12 residues. Between the trimmed V and J ends, which lost 6 bases and 6 bases, there was a span of 12 bases. The chain's CDR3 is CAISFTRVEQYF. CDR3 nucleotide sequence: TGTGCCATCAGCTTCACTAGAGTCGAGCAGTACTTC.

This chain connects TRBV5-1 to TRBJ1-4; 7 bases fit TRBD1. V trimming: 2 bases; J trimming: 4 bases; junction bases outside the gene matches: 2. The CDR3 has 14 residues. Germline CDR1 reads SGHRS; CDR2 reads YFSETQ. The CDR3 DNA reads as TGCGCCAGCAGCTTACAGGGGAATAATGAAAAACTGTTTTTT. Its protein is CASSLQGNNEKLFF.

The chain carries TRBV7-9 and TRBJ1-4; possibly TRBD1 for D (5 bases). Germline V lookup: CDR1 SEHNR, CDR2 FQNEAQ (reference sequence). The CDR3 runs 12 residues. The ends were cut back, 4 bases at V and 10 bases at J, with 10 bases in the middle. The DNA for the CDR3 is TGTGCCAGCAGCTCCCAGGGTGGAAAACTGTTTTTT. As protein: CASSSQGGKLFF.

This clone occurred once. The J gene is TRBJ2-5, the V gene TRBV28; 15 positions agree with TRBD2. Germline loops: CDR1 MDHEN, CDR2 SYDVKM. J was trimmed by 3 bases and V by 5 bases; bases with no gene match: 10. The CDR3 sequence is 18 residues long. CDR3 nucleotide sequence: TGTGCCAGCAGTCGCCGGACTAGCGGGGGGGCCCTTGAAGAGACCCAGTACTTC. Translation gives CASSRRTSGGALEETQYF.

The rearrangement joins TRBV5-4 to TRBJ1-1; D unresolved. From germline, CDR1 is SGHNT and CDR2 YYREEE (reference sequence). The V end lost 5 bases, the J end lost 2 bases, and 13 bases lay between the germline ends. The CDR3 has 14 amino acids. The chain's CDR3 is CASSQTQTNTEAFF. For the CDR3, the DNA is TGTGCCAGCAGTCAAACCCAGACAAACACTGAAGCTTTCTTT.

The chain joins TRBV5-1 to TRBJ2-1; D remains ambiguous. Per germline, CDR1 SGHRS and CDR2 YFSETQ. The germline V and J ends were trimmed by 1 base and 7 bases, with 15 bases remaining between them. This CDR3 contains 15 residues. The CDR3, as DNA: TGCGCCAGCAGCTTGATAGGCGGCACCGCGAATGAGCAGTTCTTC. It encodes CASSLIGGTANEQFF. Variable domain in full (rest from reference TRBV5-1 and TRBJ2-1): KAGVTQTPRYLIKTRGQQVTLSCSPISGHRSVSWYQQTPGQGLQFLFEYFSETQRNKGNFPGRFSGRQFSNSRSEMNVSTLELGDSALYLCASSLIGGTANEQFFGPGTRLTVL.

The chain employs TRBV6-5 and TRBJ1-2, with 12 nucleotides matching TRBD1. J lost 7 bases, V lost 2 bases, and 8 bases had no gene match. The CDR3 is made up of 16 amino acids. Germline V gene lookup returns CDR1 MNHEY and CDR2 SVGAGI. CDR3 nucleotide sequence: TGTGCCAGCAGTTACGGGACAGGGGGCGGAATAGGTGGCTACACCTTC. Translation: CASSYGTGGGIGGYTF.

The CDR3 bases are TGTGCCAGCTCACCAACAGGCAACAACAATGAGCAGTTCTTC. This encodes CASSPTGNNNEQFF. J is TRBJ2-1 and V is TRBV18, with D perhaps TRBD1 (5 bases). The germline gives CDR1 KGHSH, CDR2 LQKENI. V was trimmed by 2 bases and J by 5 bases, leaving 10 bases between them. There are 14 residues in the CDR3.

The chain is built from TRBV19 and TRBJ1-4, with 8 positions matching TRBD1. The CDR3 totals 16 residues. V lost 3 bases and J lost 0; bases outside the gene matches: 3. Germline assignment: CDR1 LNHDA and CDR2 SQIVND (reference sequence). CDR3 region: CASSIRQGSTNEKLFF. The CDR3 nucleotides are TGTGCCAGTAGTATCCGACAGGGGTCAACTAATGAAAAACTGTTTTTT.

The rearrangement uses TRBV28 and TRBJ1-1; D gene ambiguous. CDR3 length: 15 amino acids. Germline V gene sequence: CDR1 MDHEN, CDR2 SYDVKM. Trimming took off 7 bases at V and 4 bases at J, with 19 bases between the two ends. The CDR3 spells CASTLNGGRGTEAFF. The CDR3 nucleotides read TGTGCCAGCACCTTGAATGGAGGCCGGGGCACTGAAGCTTTCTTT.

Regarding this clone: The sample contains more than one DNA sequence encoding this CDR3. In DNA form, the CDR3 reads TGTGCCAGCAGTTTGTCAGCGAGCGGGGAGCTGTTTTTT. Translation: CASSLSASGELFF. The chain links TRBV12-3 or TRBV12-4 to TRBJ2-2; D not resolved. V was cut by 3 bases and J by 7 bases, with 9 bases left in between. The CDR3 loop spans 13 amino acids.

CDR3 amino acids: CASGPGDPHYEQYF. The CDR3 nucleotides are TGTGCCAGCGGGCCAGGGGACCCACACTACGAGCAGTACTTC. The chain recombines TRBV28 with TRBJ2-7; a possible D gene is TRBD1 (6 bases). The CDR3 is made up of 14 amino acids. The V and J ends lost 8 bases and 3 bases respectively, with 17 bases between them. Germline V gives CDR1 MDHEN, CDR2 SYDVKM.

The rearrangement uses TRBV9 and TRBJ2-5, with TRBD1 identical over 7 bases. Germline V gene data show CDR1 as SGDLS and CDR2 as YYNGEE. Trimming removed 0 bases from V and 2 bases from J; junction bases left unmatched: 4. The CDR3 is made up of 15 amino acids. CDR3 DNA sequence: TGTGCCAGCAGCGTAGCGGGACAGACGCAAGAGACCCAGTACTTC. Its translation: CASSVAGQTQETQYF.